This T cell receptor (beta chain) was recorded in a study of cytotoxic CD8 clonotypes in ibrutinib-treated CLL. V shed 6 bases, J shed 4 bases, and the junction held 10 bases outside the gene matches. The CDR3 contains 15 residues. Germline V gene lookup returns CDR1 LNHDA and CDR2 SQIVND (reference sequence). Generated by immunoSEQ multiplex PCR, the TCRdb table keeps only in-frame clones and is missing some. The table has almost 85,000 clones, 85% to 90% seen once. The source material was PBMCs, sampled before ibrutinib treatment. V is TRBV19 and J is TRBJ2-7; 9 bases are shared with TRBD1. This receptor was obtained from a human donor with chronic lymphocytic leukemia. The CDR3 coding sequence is TGTGCCAGTAGCCCCGGGACAGGGTTTGTGTACGAGCAGTACTTC. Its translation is CASSPGTGFVYEQYF.